One T cell receptor (beta chain) is described in this entry. Sequenced by immunoSEQ multiplex PCR; TCRdb stores in-frame clones only, minus some. The data contain under 65,000 clones, roughly 79% of them singletons. The entry originates in a study of blood T cell repertoires in COVID-19. Study in general: The United States, Italy and Spain supplied acute and convalescent COVID-19 samples.

CDR1 and CDR2 from the germline V gene are MNHEY and SVGAGI. The length of the CDR3 is 14 residues. Trimming cost V 7 bases and J 5 bases; bases outside gene matches: 10. The source of this sequence is a woman aged 55-69 years with acute or convalescent COVID-19. The sequenced sample consisted of peripheral blood. The chain links TRBV6-5 to TRBJ1-2, with 7 bases fitting TRBD1. CDR3 in amino acids: CASTYGDRAYGYTF. The CDR3 DNA is TGTGCCAGCACCTATGGCGACAGGGCTTATGGCTACACCTTC.